The clone carrying this T cell receptor beta chain occurred a few times. Its antigen remains unknown. This entry comes from a study of identical twins. General study points: In monozygotic twins, models underestimated the sharing of out-of-frame TCR alpha. Those out-of-frame alpha sequences shared by twins showed an excess of low generation probability.

TCRdb redid the calling of the 5' RACE reads with MiXCR, one entry per CDR3 protein. This sample has about 200,000 distinct CDR3 sequences, with approximately 9% found just once. The CDR3 is made up of 15 amino acids. Germline V gene sequence: CDR1 SGHNT, CDR2 YENEEA. V lost 1 base and J lost 2; bases outside the gene matches: 3. The source material was memory (CD45RO+) T cells sorted from blood. The gene calls are TRBV11-3 and TRBJ2-3, with 7 positions matching TRBD1. This sequence originates from a woman younger than 35 in good health. The CDR3 DNA reads as TGTGCCAGCAGCTTAGGTGGGACAGCCACAGATACGCAGTATTTT. This encodes CASSLGGTATDTQYF.